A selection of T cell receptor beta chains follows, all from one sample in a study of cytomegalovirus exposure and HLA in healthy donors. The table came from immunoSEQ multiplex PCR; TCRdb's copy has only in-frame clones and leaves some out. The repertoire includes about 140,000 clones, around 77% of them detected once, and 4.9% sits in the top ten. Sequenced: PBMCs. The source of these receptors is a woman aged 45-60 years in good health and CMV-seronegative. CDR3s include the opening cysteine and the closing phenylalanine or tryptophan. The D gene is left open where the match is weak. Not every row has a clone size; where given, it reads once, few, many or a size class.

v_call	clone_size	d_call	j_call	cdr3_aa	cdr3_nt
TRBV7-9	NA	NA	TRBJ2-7	CASSLEGWGEQYF	TGTGCCAGCAGCTTAGAGGGGTGGGGCGAGCAGTACTTC
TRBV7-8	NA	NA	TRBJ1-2	CASSLTGRGNYGYTF	TGTGCCAGCAGCTTAACAGGGAGGGGTAACTATGGCTACACCTTC
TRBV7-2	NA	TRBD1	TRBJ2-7	CASAGTASSYEQYF	TGTGCCAGCGCCGGGACAGCCTCCTCCTACGAGCAGTACTTC
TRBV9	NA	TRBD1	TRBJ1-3	CASSVAGTATGNTIYF	TGTGCCAGCAGCGTAGCCGGGACAGCCACTGGAAACACCATATATTTT
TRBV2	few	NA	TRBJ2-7	CASTETYEQYF	TGTGCCAGCACAGAAACCTACGAGCAGTACTTC
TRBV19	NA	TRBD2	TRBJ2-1	CASSITGTSGGVYNEQFF	TGTGCCAGTAGTATAACGGGGACTAGCGGGGGCGTCTACAATGAGCAGTTCTTC
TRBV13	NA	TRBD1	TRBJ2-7	CASSLTGTGFDEQYF	TGTGCCAGCAGCCTCACCGGGACAGGTTTCGACGAGCAGTACTTC
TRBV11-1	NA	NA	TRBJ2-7	CASSPGYRYEQYF	TGTGCCAGCAGCCCGGGATACCGCTACGAGCAGTACTTC
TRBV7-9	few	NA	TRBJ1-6	CASSLDRFVLHF	TGTGCCAGCAGCTTAGACAGGTTCGTTCTCCACTTT
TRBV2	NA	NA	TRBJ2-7	CASSTGKTEQYF	TGTGCCAGCAGCACAGGGAAAACGGAGCAGTACTTC
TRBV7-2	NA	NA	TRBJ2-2	CASSPRGRGINTGELFF	TGTGCCAGCAGCCCTAGGGGACGGGGGATAAACACCGGGGAGCTGTTTTTT
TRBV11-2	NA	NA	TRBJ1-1	CASSVTGQGTEAFF	TGTGCCAGCAGCGTAACAGGTCAGGGCACTGAAGCTTTCTTT
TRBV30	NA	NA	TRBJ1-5	CAWSLGGNQPQHF	TGTGCCTGGAGCCTCGGAGGGAATCAGCCCCAGCATTTT
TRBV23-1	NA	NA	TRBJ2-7	CASLTTIIEQYF	TGCGCCAGCTTGACTACGATCATAGAGCAGTACTTC
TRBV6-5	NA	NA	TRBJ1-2	CASSYRYGYGYGYTF	TGTGCCAGCAGTTACCGATACGGGTATGGCTATGGCTACACCTTC
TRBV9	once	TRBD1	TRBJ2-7	CASSAAGTGNEQYF	TGTGCCAGCAGCGCCGCCGGGACAGGGAACGAGCAGTACTTC
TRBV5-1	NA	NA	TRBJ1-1	CASSRLLNTEAFF	TGCGCCAGCAGTCGTTTGTTGAACACTGAAGCTTTCTTT
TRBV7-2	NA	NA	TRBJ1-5	CASSLRSGPQHF	TGTGCCAGCAGCCTCCGGTCCGGGCCCCAGCATTTT
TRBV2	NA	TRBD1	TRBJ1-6	CASSARGQGGSPLHF	TGTGCCAGCAGTGCTCGGGGACAGGGGGGATCACCCCTCCACTTT
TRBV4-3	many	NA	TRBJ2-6	CASSQLLGSGANVLTF	TGCGCCAGCAGCCAATTACTAGGCTCTGGGGCCAACGTCCTGACTTTC
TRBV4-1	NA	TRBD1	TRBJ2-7	CASSQEVGQGYEQYF	TGCGCCAGCAGCCAAGAGGTTGGACAGGGGTACGAGCAGTACTTC
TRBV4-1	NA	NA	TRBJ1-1	CASSQPFTGKGGEAFF	TGCGCCAGCAGCCAACCTTTCACAGGAAAGGGAGGCGAAGCTTTCTTT
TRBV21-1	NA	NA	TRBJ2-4	CASSRTGGEDIQYF	TGTGCCAGCAGCAGAACAGGGGGCGAGGACATTCAGTACTTC
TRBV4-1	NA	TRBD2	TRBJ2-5	CASSQGSWGLAGGPKTQYF	TGCGCCAGCAGCCAAGGATCGTGGGGACTAGCGGGGGGGCCAAAGACCCAGTACTTC
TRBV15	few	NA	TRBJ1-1	CATSRGDTNTEAFF	TGTGCCACCAGCAGGGGCGACACTAACACTGAAGCTTTCTTT
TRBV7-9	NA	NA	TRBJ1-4	CASSLGAEKLFF	TGTGCCAGCAGCTTAGGCGCTGAAAAACTGTTTTTT
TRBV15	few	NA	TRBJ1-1	CATRTEKRNTEAFF	TGTGCCACCAGGACGGAGAAGAGGAACACTGAAGCTTTCTTT
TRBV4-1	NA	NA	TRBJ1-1	CASSQEDRDTEAFF	TGCGCCAGCAGCCAAGAGGACAGAGACACTGAAGCTTTCTTT
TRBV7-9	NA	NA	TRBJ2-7	CASSLGGGAPYEQYF	TGTGCCAGCAGCTTAGGTGGGGGGGCACCCTACGAGCAGTACTTC
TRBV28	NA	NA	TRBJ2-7	CASKTTGTYEQYF	TGTGCCAGCAAAACCACAGGGACCTACGAGCAGTACTTC
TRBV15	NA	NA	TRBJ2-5	CATSREGWIDSASGETQYF	TGTGCCACCAGCAGAGAAGGTTGGATTGACAGTGCTTCCGGAGAGACCCAGTACTTC
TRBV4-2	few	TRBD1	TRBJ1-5	CASSPTPTGDQPQHF	TGTGCCAGCAGCCCGACGCCTACAGGGGATCAGCCCCAGCATTTT
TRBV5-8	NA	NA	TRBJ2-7	CASSRLFEQYF	TGTGCCAGCAGCCGTTTGTTCGAGCAGTACTTC
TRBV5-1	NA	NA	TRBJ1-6	CASSTNQGLNSPLHF	TGCGCCAGCAGCACAAATCAGGGATTGAATTCACCCCTCCACTTT
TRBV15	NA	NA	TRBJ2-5	CATSRDSGDRGETQYF	TGTGCCACCAGCAGAGATTCAGGGGATAGAGGGGAGACCCAGTACTTC
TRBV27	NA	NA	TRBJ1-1	CATSVVRGNTEAFF	TGTGCCACCTCGGTCGTCCGAGGCAACACTGAAGCTTTCTTT
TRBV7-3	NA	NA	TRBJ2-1	CASSLFGEYNEQFF	TGTGCCAGCAGCTTATTCGGAGAATACAATGAGCAGTTCTTC
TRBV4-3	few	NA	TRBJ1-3	CASSQDWHTGNTIYF	TGCGCCAGCAGCCAAGATTGGCATACTGGAAACACCATATATTTT
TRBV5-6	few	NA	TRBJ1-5	CASSWGGNNQPQHF	TGTGCCAGCAGCTGGGGGGGGAATAATCAGCCCCAGCATTTT
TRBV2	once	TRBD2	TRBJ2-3	CASRGLAARTDTQYF	TGTGCCAGCAGGGGACTAGCCGCCCGCACAGATACGCAGTATTTT
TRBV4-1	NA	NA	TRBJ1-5	CASSQGHTNQPQHF	TGCGCCAGCAGCCAGGGGCATACCAATCAGCCCCAGCATTTT
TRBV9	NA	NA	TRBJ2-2	CASSGRVNTGELFF	TGTGCCAGCAGCGGGCGGGTGAACACCGGGGAGCTGTTTTTT
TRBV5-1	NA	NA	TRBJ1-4	CASSLVESNEKLFF	TGCGCCAGCAGCTTGGTAGAGTCTAATGAAAAACTGTTTTTT
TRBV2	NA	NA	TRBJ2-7	CASKTVDMGEQYF	TGTGCCAGCAAGACAGTCGACATGGGCGAGCAGTACTTC
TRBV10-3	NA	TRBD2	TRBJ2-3	CATRPGTSGGAGTDTQYF	TGTGCCACCCGTCCCGGGACTAGCGGGGGGGCCGGAACAGATACGCAGTATTTT
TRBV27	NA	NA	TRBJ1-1	CASNPFRMNTEAFF	TGTGCCAGCAATCCGTTCAGGATGAACACTGAAGCTTTCTTT
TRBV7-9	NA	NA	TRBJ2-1	CASSFFRGGPSYNEQFF	TGTGCCAGCAGCTTCTTTCGCGGGGGCCCTTCCTACAATGAGCAGTTCTTC
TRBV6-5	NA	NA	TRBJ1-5	CASTKWQGSQPQHF	TGTGCCAGCACCAAGTGGCAGGGGAGTCAGCCCCAGCATTTT